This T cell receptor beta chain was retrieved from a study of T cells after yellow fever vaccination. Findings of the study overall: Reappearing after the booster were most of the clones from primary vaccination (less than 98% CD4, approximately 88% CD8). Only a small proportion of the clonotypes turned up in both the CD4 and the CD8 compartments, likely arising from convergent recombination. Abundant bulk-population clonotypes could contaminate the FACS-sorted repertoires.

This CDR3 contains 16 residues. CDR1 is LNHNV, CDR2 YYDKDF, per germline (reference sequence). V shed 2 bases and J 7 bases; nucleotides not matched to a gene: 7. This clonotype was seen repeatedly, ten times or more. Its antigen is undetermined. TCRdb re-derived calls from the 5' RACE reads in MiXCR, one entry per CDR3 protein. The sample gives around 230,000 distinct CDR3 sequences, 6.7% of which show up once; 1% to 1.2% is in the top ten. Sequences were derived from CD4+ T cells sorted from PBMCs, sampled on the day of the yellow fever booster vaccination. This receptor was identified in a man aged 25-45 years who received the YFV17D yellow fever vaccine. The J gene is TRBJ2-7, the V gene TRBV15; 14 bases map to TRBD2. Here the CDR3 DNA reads TGTGCCACCAGCAGATCCCGGGGACTAGCGGGAGATGAGCAGTACTTC. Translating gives CATSRSRGLAGDEQYF.